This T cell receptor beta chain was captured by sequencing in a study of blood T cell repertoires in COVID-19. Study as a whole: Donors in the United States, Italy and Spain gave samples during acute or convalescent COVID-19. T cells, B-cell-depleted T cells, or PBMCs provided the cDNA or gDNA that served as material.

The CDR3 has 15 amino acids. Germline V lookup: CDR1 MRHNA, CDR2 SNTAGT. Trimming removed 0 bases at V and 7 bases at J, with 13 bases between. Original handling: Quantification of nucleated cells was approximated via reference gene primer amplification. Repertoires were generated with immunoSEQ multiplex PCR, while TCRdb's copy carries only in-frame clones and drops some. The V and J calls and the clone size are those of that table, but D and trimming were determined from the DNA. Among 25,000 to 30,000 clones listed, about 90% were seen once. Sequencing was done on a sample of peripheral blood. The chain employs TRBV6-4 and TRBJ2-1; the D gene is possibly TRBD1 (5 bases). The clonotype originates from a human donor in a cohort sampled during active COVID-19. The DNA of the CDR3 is TGTGCCAGCAGTGACTCAAGTAGGACAATTAATGAGCAGTTCTTC. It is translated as CASSDSSRTINEQFF.